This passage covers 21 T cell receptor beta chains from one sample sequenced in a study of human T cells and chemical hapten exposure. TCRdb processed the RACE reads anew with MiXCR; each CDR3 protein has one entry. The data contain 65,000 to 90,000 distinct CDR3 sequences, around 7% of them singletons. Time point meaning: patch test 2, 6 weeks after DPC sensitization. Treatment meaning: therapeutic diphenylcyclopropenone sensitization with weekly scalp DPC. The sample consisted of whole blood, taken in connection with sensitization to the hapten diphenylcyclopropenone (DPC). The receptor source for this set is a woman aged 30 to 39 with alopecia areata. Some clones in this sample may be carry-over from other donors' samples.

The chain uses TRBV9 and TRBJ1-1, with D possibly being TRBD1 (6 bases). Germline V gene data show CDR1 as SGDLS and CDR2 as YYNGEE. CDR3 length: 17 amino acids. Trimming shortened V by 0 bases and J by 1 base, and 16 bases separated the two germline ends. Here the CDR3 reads CASSVGNRVPTNTEAFF. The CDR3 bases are TGTGCCAGCAGCGTAGGGAACAGGGTTCCCACGAACACTGAAGCTTTCTTT.

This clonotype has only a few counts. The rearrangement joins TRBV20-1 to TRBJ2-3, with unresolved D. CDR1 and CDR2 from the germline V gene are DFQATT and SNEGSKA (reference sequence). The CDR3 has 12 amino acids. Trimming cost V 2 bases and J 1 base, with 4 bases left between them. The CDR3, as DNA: TGCAGTGCTAGATCCGGCACAGATACGCAGTATTTT. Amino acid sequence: CSARSGTDTQYF.

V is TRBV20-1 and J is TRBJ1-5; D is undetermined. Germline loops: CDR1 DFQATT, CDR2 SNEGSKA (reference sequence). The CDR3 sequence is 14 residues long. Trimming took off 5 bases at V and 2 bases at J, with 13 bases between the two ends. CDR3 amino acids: CSAPGVGGNQPQHF. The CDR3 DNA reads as TGCAGTGCTCCGGGAGTCGGTGGCAATCAGCCCCAGCATTTT.

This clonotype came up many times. Here the CDR3 reads CASSKGRVNTGELFF. CDR3 DNA: TGTGCCAGCAGCAAGGGACGGGTGAACACCGGGGAGCTGTTTTTT. The rearrangement joins TRBV7-2 to TRBJ2-2; D may match TRBD1 or TRBD2 (5 bases each). The CDR3 covers 15 residues. Germline CDR1 is SGHTA and CDR2 is FQGNSA. Trimming shortened V by 5 bases and J by 1 base, and 11 bases separated the two germline ends.

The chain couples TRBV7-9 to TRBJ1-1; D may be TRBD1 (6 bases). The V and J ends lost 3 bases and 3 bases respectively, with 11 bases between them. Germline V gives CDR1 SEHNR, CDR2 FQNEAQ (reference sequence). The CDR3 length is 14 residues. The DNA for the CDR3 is TGTGCCAGCAGCTTGGGACAACCCTACACTGAAGCTTTCTTT. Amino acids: CASSLGQPYTEAFF. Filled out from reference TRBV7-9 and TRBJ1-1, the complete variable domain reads DTGVSQNPRHKITKRGQNVTFRCDPISEHNRLYWYRQTLGQGPEFLTYFQNEAQLEKSRLLSDRFSAERPKGSFSTLEIQRTEQGDSAMYLCASSLGQPYTEAFFGQGTRLTVV.

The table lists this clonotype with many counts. The CDR3 is CSASDIINNEQFF. DNA of the CDR3: TGCAGTGCTTCGGACATTATTAACAATGAGCAGTTCTTC. The chain is built from TRBV20-1 and TRBJ2-1, with D tentatively TRBD1 (5 bases). CDR1 and CDR2 (germline): DFQATT, SNEGSKA (reference sequence). V was pared by 5 bases and J by 5 bases, with 13 bases between. The CDR3 is 13 residues long.

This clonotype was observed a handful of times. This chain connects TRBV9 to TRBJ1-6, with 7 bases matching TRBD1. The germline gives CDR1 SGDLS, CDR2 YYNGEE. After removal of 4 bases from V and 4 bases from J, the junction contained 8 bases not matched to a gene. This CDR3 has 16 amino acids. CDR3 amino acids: CASSLTGTAYNSPLHF. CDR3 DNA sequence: TGTGCCAGCAGCCTTACCGGGACAGCTTATAATTCACCCCTCCACTTT.

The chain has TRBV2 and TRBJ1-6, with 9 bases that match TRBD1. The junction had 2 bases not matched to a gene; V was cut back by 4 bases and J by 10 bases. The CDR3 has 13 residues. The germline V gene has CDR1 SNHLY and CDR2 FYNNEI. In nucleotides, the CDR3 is TGTGCCAGCAGTGTGGACAGGGGCTCACCCCTCCACTTT. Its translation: CASSVDRGSPLHF.

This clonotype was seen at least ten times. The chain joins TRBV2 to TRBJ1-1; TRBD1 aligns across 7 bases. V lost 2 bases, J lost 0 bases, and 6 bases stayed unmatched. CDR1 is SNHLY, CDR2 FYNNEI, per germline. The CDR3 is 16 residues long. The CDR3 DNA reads TGTGCCAGCAGTGAACAGGGGGTAGTCATGAACACTGAAGCTTTCTTT. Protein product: CASSEQGVVMNTEAFF.

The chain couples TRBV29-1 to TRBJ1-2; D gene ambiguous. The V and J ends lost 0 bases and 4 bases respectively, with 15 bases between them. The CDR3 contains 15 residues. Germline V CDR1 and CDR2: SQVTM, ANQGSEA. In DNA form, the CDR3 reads TGCAGCGTTGAAGATAACAGATACTTTATCTATGGCTACACCTTC. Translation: CSVEDNRYFIYGYTF.

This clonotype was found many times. The CDR3 here is CASSPRPGLAGGPGTDTQYF. The CDR3 region has the DNA TGTGCCAGCAGCCCCCGTCCGGGACTAGCGGGGGGGCCCGGCACAGATACGCAGTATTTT. V is TRBV11-2 and J is TRBJ2-3, with 16 positions matching TRBD2. This CDR3 has 20 amino acids. The germline gives CDR1 SGHAT, CDR2 FQNNGV. Trimming removed 5 bases from V and 1 base from J; junction bases left unmatched: 12.

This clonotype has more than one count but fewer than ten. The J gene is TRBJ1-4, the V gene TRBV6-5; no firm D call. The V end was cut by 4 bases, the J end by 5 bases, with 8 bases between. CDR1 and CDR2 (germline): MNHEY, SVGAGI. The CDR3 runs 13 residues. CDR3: CASSFERNEKLFF. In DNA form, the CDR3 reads TGTGCCAGCAGTTTCGAGAGGAATGAAAAACTGTTTTTT.

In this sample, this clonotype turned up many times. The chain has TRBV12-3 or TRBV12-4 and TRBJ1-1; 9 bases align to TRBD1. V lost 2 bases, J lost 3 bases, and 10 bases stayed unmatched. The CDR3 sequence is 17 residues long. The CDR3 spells CASSLPPGQGLDTEAFF. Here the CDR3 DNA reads TGTGCCAGCAGTTTACCACCGGGACAGGGTCTGGACACTGAAGCTTTCTTT.

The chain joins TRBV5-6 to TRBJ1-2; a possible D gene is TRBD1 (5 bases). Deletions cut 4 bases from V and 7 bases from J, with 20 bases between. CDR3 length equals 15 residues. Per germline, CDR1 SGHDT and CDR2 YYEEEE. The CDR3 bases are TGTGCCAGCAGCCTGACCTTGCGGGGGTTGAGTGGCTACACCTTC. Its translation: CASSLTLRGLSGYTF.

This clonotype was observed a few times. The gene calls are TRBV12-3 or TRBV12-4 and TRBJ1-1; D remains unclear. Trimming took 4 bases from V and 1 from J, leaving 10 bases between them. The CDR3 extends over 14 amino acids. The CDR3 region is CASSSTKGNTEAFF. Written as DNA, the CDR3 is TGTGCCAGCAGTTCAACCAAGGGGAACACTGAAGCTTTCTTT.

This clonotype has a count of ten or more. CDR3 residues: CASSLYVVSSYEQYF. Written as DNA, the CDR3 is TGTGCCAGCAGTTTATACGTGGTCAGCTCCTACGAGCAGTACTTC. V gene TRBV28 combines with J gene TRBJ2-7, with no clear D. CDR1 and CDR2 (germline): MDHEN, SYDVKM. There are 15 residues in the CDR3. V gave up 1 base and J gave up 0 bases, with 10 bases separating them.

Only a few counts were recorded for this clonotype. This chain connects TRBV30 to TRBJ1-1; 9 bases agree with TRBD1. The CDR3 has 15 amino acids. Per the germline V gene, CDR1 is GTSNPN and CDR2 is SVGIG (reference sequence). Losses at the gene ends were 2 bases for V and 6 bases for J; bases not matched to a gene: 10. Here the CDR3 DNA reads TGTGCCTGGAGTCGCCAGGACAGGGGAGTGTCTGAAGCTTTCTTT. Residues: CAWSRQDRGVSEAFF.

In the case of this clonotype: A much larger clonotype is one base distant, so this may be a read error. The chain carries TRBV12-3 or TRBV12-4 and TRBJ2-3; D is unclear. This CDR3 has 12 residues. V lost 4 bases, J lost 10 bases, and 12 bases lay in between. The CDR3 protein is CASSSELGAQYF. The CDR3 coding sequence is TGTGCCAGCAGTTCGGAGCTGGGTGCGCAGTATTTT.

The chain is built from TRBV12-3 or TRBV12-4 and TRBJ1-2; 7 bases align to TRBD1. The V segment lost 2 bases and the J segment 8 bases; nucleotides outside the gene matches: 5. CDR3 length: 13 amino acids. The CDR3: CASSLPGTEGYTF. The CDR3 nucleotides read TGTGCCAGCAGTTTACCCGGGACAGAGGGCTACACCTTC.

The CDR3 loop reads CASSLGQGFQNYGYTF. The CDR3 coding sequence is TGCGCCAGCAGCTTGGGCCAGGGTTTTCAGAACTATGGCTACACCTTC. The chain links TRBV5-1 to TRBJ1-2; D perhaps matches TRBD1 (5 bases). This CDR3 is built from 16 residues. V dropped 0 bases and J dropped 2 bases, with 14 bases sitting between them. CDR1 SGHRS and CDR2 YFSETQ come from the germline V gene. Complete variable domain (other parts from reference TRBV5-1 and TRBJ1-2): KAGVTQTPRYLIKTRGQQVTLSCSPISGHRSVSWYQQTPGQGLQFLFEYFSETQRNKGNFPGRFSGRQFSNSRSEMNVSTLELGDSALYLCASSLGQGFQNYGYTFGSGTRLTVV.

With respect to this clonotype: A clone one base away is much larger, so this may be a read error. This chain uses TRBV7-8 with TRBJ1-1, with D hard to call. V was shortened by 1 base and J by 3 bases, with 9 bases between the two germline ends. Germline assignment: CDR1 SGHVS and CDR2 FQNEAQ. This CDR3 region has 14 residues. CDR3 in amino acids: CASSLVLADTEAFF. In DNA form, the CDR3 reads TGTGCCAGCAGCTTAGTGTTAGCGGACACTGAAGCTTTCTTT. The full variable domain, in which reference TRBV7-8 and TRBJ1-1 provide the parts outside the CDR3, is GAGVSQSPRYKVAKRGQDVALRCDPISGHVSLFWYQQALGQGPEFLTYFQNEAQLDKSGLPSDRFFAERPEGSVSTLKIQRTQQEDSAVYLCASSLVLADTEAFFGQGTRLTVV.